One sample yielded the 3 T cell receptor beta chains listed below, sequenced in a study of identifying expanded T cells in peripheral blood. Here immunoSEQ multiplex PCR was the method, and the copy in TCRdb shows in-frame clones only, minus some. Seen here are 100,000 to 150,000 clones, 75% to 90% observed once, and the top ten hold 8.4%. Specimen: blood. The receptors were gathered from a person aged 18 to 70 in good health.

This clone was observed once. The J gene is TRBJ1-1, the V gene TRBV27; TRBD1 agrees at 10 bases. There are 14 residues in the CDR3. V trimming: 6 bases; J trimming: 6 bases; junction bases outside the gene matches: 7. Germline CDR1 reads MNHEY; CDR2 reads SMNVEV (reference sequence). The CDR3 loop reads CASSRGQGSPEAFF. The DNA of the CDR3 is TGTGCCAGCAGCCGGGGACAGGGGAGCCCTGAAGCTTTCTTT.

V and J are TRBV30 and TRBJ2-7, with TRBD2 matching 7 bases. The J segment lost 0 bases and the V segment lost 8 bases, leaving 7 bases of the junction unmatched. Looked up from germline, CDR1 is GTSNPN and CDR2 is SVGIG (reference sequence). The CDR3 sequence is 13 residues long. CDR3 region: CARGLENSYEQYF. The CDR3 DNA reads TGTGCCAGAGGACTAGAGAACTCCTACGAGCAGTACTTC.

The J gene is TRBJ2-1, the V gene TRBV7-7; 9 nucleotides agree with TRBD2. Trimming removed 8 bases from V and 16 bases from J; junction bases left unmatched: 9. Germline assignment: CDR1 SSHAT and CDR2 FNYEAQ (reference sequence). The CDR3 contains 11 residues. CDR3 in DNA: TGTGCCAGCGGGGCCGGGACTAGCCTATTCTTC. It is translated as CASGAGTSLFF.